The clone carrying this T cell receptor (beta chain) was detected only a few times. Antigen: not known. The sample comes from a study of T cells in localized non-small cell lung cancer. The table came from immunoSEQ multiplex PCR; TCRdb's copy has only in-frame clones and leaves some out. Of over 1,500 clones listed, 23% are singletons. V was pared by 5 bases and J by 6 bases, with 14 bases between. Germline CDR1 LNHDA, CDR2 SQIVND (reference sequence). This CDR3 contains 14 residues. General study findings and limits: Median roughly 57 top-100 tumor clones were shared with paired adjacent lung. Tumor showed lower T cell clonality than uninvolved adjacent lung, where it was highest.

The gene calls are TRBV19 and TRBJ2-1, with D unclear. This receptor was identified in an older male donor with stage I lung adenocarcinoma. Sequences were derived from normal lung tissue next to the tumor, sampled before any cancer treatment. DNA of the CDR3: TGTGCCAGTAGTGGGCAGGTGCGAGGCAATGAGCAGTTCTTC. This codes for CASSGQVRGNEQFF.